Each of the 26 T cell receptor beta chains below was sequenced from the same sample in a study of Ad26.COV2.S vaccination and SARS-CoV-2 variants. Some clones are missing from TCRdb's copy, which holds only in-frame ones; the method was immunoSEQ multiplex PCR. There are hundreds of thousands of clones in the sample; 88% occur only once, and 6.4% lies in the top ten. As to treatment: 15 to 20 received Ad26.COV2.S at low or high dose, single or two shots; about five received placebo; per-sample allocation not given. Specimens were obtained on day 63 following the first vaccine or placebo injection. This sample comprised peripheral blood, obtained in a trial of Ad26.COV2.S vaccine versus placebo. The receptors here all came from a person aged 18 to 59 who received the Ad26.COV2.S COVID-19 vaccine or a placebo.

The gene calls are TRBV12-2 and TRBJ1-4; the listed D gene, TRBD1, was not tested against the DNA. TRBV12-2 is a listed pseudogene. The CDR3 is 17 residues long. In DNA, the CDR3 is TGTGCAAGTCGCTTAGAAGGGGTTGGAGCAACTAATGAAAAACTGTTTTTT. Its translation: CASRLEGVGATNEKLFF.

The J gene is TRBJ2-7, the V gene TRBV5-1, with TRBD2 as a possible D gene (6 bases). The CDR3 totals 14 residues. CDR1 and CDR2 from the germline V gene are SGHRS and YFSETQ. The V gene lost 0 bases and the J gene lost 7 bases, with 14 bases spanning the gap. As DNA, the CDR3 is TGCGCCAGCAGCTTGGTAGGGAGGTCTGAAGAGCAGTACTTC. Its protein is CASSLVGRSEEQYF.

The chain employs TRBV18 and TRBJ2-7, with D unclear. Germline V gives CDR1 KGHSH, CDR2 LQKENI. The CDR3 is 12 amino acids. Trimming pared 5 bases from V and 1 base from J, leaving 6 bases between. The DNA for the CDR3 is TGTGCCAGCTCAGGGCCTTCCTACGAGCAGTACTTC. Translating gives CASSGPSYEQYF.

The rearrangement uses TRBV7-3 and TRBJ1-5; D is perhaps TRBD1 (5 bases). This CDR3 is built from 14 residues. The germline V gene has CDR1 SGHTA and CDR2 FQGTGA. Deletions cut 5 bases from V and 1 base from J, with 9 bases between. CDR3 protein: CASSPGPSNQPQHF. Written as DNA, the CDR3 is TGTGCCAGCAGCCCGGGGCCGAGCAATCAGCCCCAGCATTTT.

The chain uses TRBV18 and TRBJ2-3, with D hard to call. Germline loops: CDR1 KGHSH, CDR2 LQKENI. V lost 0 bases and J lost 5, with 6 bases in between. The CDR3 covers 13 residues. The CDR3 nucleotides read TGTGCCAGCTCACCACCTTCGTTAGATACGCAGTATTTT. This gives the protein CASSPPSLDTQYF. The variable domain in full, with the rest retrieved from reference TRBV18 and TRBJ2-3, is NAGVMQNPRHLVRRRGQEARLRCSPMKGHSHVYWYRQLPEEGLKFMVYLQKENIIDESGMPKERFSAEFPKEGPSILRIQQVVRGDSAAYFCASSPPSLDTQYFGPGTRLTVL.

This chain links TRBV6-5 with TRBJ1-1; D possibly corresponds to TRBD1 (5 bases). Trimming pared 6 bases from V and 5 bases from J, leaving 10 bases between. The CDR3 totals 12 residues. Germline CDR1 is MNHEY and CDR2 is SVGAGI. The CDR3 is CASSRGETEAFF. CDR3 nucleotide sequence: TGTGCCAGCAGCCGAGGGGAGACTGAAGCTTTCTTT.

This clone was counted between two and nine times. The CDR3 sequence is CASSVSSTNEKLFF. DNA for the CDR3: TGTGCCAGCAGCGTCTCCTCAACTAATGAAAAACTGTTTTTT. The chain combines TRBV9 with TRBJ1-4; D gene uncertain. Trimming removed 2 bases at V and 0 bases at J, with 5 bases between. Germline CDR1 is SGDLS and CDR2 is YYNGEE. The CDR3 extends over 14 amino acids.

The CDR3 bases are TGTGCCATCAGATCCTCCCTGATACTCAATTCACCCCTCCACTTT. It encodes CAIRSSLILNSPLHF. J is TRBJ1-6 and V is TRBV10-3; no clear D. This CDR3 is 15 amino acids long. Germline V gene data show CDR1 as ENHRY and CDR2 as SYGVKD. V lost 6 bases and J lost 7, with 16 bases in between.

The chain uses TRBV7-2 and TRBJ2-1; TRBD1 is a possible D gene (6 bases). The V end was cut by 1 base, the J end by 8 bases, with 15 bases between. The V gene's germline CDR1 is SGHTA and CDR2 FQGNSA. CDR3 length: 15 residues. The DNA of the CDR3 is TGTGCCAGCAGCTTAGGCAGGACAGTATACGATGAGCAGTTCTTC. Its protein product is CASSLGRTVYDEQFF.

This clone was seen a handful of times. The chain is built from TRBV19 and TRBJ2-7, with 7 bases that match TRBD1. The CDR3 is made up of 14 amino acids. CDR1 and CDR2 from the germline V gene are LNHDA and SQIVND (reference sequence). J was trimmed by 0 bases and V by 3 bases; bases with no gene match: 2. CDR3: CASSMGTASYEQYF. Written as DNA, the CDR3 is TGTGCCAGTAGTATGGGGACAGCCTCCTACGAGCAGTACTTC.

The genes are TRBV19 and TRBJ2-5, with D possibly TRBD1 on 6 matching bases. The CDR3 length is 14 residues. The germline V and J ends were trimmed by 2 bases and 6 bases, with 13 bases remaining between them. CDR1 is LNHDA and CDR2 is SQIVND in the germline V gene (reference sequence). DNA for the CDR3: TGTGCCAGTAGTATACAGGGGAGAATGAAGACCCAGTACTTC. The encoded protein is CASSIQGRMKTQYF.

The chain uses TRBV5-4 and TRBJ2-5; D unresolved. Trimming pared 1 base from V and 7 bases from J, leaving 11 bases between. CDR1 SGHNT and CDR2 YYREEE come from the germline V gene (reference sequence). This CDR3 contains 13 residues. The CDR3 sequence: CASSLPALTTQYF. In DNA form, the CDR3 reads TGTGCCAGCAGCTTGCCGGCCTTAACGACCCAGTACTTC.

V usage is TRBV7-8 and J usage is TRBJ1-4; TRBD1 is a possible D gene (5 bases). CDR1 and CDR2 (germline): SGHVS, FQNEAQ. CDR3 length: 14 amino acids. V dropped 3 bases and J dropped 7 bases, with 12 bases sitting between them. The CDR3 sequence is CASSFGGTSEKLFF. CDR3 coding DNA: TGTGCCAGCAGCTTTGGGGGGACCTCTGAAAAACTGTTTTTT.

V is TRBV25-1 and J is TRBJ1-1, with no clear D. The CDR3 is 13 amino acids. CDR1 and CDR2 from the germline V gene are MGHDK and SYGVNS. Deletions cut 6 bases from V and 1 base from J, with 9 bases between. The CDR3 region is CASRSHGNTEAFF. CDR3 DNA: TGTGCCAGCAGGAGTCACGGGAACACTGAAGCTTTCTTT.

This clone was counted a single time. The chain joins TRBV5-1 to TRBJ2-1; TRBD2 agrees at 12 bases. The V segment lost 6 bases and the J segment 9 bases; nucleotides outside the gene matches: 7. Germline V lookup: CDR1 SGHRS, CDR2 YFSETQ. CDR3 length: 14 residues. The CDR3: CASTWTSGNPEQFF. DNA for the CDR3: TGCGCCAGCACCTGGACTAGCGGGAATCCTGAGCAGTTCTTC.

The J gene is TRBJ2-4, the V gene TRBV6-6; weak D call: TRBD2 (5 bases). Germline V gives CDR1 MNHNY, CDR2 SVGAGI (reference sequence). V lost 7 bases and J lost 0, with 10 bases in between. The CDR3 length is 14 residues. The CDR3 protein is CASTSRVAKNIQYF. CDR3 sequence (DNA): TGTGCCAGCACCTCGAGGGTAGCCAAAAACATTCAGTACTTC.

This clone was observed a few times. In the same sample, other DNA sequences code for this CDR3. In nucleotides, the CDR3 is TGCGCCAGCAGCCTGGACAGTAGCAATCAGCCCCAGCATTTT. Protein product: CASSLDSSNQPQHF. J is TRBJ1-5 and V is TRBV5-1; perhaps TRBD1 as D (6 bases). CDR3 length: 14 amino acids. With 4 bases removed from V and 0 bases from J, the gap between germline ends came to 8 bases. The germline V gene has CDR1 SGHRS and CDR2 YFSETQ.

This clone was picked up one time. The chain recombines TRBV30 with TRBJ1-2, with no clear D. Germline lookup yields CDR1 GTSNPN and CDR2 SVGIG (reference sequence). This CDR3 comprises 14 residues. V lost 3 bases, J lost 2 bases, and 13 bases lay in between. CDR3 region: CAWSGEFPNYGYTF. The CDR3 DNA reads TGTGCCTGGAGCGGTGAATTCCCCAACTATGGCTACACCTTC.

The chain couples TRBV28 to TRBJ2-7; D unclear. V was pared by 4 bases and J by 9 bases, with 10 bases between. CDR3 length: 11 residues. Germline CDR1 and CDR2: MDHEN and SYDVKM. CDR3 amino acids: CASSWVSGQYF. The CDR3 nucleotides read TGTGCCAGCAGTTGGGTCTCAGGGCAGTACTTC.

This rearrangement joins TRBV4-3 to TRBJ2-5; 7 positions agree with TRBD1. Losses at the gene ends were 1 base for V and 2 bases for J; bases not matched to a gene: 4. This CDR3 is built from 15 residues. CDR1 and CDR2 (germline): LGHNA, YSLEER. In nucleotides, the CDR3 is TGCGCCAGCAGCCAAGGAACGGGACAGCAAGAGACCCAGTACTTC. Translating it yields CASSQGTGQQETQYF.

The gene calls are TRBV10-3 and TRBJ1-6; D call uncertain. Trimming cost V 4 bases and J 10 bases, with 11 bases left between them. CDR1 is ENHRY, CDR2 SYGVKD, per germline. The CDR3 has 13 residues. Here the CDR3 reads CAISGETGSPLHF. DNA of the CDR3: TGTGCCATCAGTGGGGAAACGGGGTCACCCCTCCACTTT.

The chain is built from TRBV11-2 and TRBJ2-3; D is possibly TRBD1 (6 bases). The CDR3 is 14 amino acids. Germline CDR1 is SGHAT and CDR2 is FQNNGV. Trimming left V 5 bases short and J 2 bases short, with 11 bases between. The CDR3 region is CASSNRDNTDTQYF. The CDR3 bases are TGTGCCAGCAGCAATCGGGACAACACAGATACGCAGTATTTT.

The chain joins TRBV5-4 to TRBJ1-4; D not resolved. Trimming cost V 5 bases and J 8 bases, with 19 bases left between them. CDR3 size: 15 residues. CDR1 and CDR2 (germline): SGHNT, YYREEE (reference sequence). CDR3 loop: CASRAGDHLGEKLFF. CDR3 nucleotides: TGTGCCAGCAGGGCCGGGGATCACCTAGGGGAAAAACTGTTTTTT.

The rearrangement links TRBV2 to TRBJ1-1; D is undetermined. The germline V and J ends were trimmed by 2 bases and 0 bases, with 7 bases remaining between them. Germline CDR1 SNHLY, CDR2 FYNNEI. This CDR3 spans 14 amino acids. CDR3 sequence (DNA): TGTGCCAGCAGTGAAAGACTCATGAACACTGAAGCTTTCTTT. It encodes CASSERLMNTEAFF. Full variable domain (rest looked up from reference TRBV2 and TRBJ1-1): EPEVTQTPSHQVTQMGQEVILRCVPISNHLYFYWYRQILGQKVEFLVSFYNNEISEKSEIFDDQFSVERPDGSNFTLKIRSTKLEDSAMYFCASSERLMNTEAFFGQGTRLTVV.

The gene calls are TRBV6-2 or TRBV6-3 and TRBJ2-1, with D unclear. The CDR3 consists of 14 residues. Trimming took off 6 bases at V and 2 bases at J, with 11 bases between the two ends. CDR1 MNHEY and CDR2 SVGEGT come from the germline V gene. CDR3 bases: TGTGCCAGCAGCCTACTACAGACCTACAATGAGCAGTTCTTC. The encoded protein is CASSLLQTYNEQFF.

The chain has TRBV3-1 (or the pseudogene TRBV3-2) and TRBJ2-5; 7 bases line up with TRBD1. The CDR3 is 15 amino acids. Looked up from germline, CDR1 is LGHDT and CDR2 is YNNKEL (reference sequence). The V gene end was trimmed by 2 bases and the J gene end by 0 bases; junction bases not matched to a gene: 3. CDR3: CASSQSTGDQETQYF. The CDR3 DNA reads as TGTGCCAGCAGCCAATCTACAGGGGACCAAGAGACCCAGTACTTC.